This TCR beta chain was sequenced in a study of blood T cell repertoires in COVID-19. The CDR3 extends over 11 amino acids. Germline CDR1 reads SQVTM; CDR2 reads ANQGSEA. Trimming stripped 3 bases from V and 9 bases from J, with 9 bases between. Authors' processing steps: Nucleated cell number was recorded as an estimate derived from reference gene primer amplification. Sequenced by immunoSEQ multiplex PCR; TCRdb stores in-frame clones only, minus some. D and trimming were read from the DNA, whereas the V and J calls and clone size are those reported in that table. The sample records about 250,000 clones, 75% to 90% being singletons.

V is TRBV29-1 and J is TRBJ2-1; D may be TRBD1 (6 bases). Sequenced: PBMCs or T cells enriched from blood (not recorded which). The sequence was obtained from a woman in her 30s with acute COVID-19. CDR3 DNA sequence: TGCAGCGTTGATCAACAGGGTGAGCAGTTCTTC. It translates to CSVDQQGEQFF.